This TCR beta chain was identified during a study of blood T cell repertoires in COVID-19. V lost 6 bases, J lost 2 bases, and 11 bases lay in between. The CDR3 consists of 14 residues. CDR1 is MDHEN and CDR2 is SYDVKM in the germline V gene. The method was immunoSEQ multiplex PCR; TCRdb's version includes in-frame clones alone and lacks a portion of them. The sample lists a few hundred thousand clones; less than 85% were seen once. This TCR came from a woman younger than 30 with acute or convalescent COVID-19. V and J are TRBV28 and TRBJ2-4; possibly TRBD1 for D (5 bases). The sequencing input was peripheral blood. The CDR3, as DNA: TGTGCCAGCAGCTATCAGGGATCCAAAAACATTCAGTACTTC. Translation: CASSYQGSKNIQYF. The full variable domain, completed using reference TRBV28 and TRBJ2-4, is DVKVTQSSRYLVKRTGEKVFLECVQDMDHENMFWYRQDPGLGLRLIYFSYDVKMKEKGDIPEGYSVSREKKERFSLILESASTNQTSMYLCASSYQGSKNIQYFGAGTRLSVL.